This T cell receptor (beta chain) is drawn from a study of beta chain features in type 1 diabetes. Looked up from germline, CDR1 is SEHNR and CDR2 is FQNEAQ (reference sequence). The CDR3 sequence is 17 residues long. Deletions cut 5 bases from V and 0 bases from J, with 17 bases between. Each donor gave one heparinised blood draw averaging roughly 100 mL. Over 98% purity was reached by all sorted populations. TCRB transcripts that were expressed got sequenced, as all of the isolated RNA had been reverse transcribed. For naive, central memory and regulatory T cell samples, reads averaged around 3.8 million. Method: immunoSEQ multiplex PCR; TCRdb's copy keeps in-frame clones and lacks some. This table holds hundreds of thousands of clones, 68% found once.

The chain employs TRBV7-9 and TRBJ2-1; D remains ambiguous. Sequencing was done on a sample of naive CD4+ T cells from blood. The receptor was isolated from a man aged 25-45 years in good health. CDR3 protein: CASSPRLSSASYNEQFF. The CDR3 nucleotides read TGTGCCAGCAGCCCCCGATTAAGTTCAGCCTCCTACAATGAGCAGTTCTTC.